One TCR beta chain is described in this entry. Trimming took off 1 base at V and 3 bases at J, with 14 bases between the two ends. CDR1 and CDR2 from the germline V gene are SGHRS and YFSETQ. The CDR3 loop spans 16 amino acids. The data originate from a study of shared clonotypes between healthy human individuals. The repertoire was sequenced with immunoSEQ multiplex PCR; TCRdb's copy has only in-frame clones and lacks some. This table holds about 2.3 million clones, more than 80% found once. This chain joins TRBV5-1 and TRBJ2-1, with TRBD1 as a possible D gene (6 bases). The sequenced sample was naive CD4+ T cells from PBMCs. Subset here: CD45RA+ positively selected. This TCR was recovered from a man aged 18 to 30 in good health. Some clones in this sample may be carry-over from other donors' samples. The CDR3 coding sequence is TGCGCCAGCAGCTTGTTCCCAGGGGTTGGCTACAATGAGCAGTTCTTC. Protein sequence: CASSLFPGVGYNEQFF.